This TCR beta chain was sequenced during a study of glioma-infiltrating T cells. V shed 6 bases and J shed 0 bases, with 10 bases lying between them. The CDR3 length is 14 residues. The germline V gene encodes CDR1 MDHEN and CDR2 SYDVKM. TCR alpha and beta CDR3 regions were amplified from RNA using iRepertoire nested multiplex PCR. Tissue mRNA or PBMC total RNA, about 95-450 ng, went into one-step reverse transcription and amplification. TCRdb ran MiXCR on the multiplex PCR reads and lists one entry per CDR3 protein. The sample includes 85,000 to 110,000 distinct CDR3 sequences, about 30% of them seen just once. This clonotype was seen repeatedly, ten times or more.

Sequencing was performed on glioma tissue, nonneoplastic brain tissue, or PBMCs (not recorded which). The TCR comes from a human donor with low-grade glioma or glioblastoma, undergoing nonglioma brain surgery, or in good health (not recorded which). V usage is TRBV28 and J usage is TRBJ2-3; no firm D call. CDR3 protein: CASRKEMSTDTQYF. The CDR3 nucleotides are TGTGCCAGCAGGAAGGAGATGAGCACAGATACGCAGTATTTT.